The 2 T cell receptor beta chains in this list originate from one sample, sequenced in a study of control samples from healthy donors and cancer patients. Clones were sequenced by immunoSEQ multiplex PCR, and TCRdb holds only the in-frame ones, with some missing. The sample consists of around 130,000 clones, approximately 89% of them appearing once. The specimen sequenced was PBMCs. The source of these receptors is a man between 50 and 59 years old with head and neck cancer.

The J gene is TRBJ1-1, the V gene TRBV2; the D gene is possibly TRBD1 (6 bases). CDR3 size: 14 residues. Germline V lookup: CDR1 SNHLY, CDR2 FYNNEI. The V and J ends lost 3 bases and 0 bases respectively, with 8 bases between them. This chain's CDR3 is CASSDRGMNTEAFF. DNA of the CDR3: TGTGCCAGCAGTGACAGGGGTATGAACACTGAAGCTTTCTTT.

The V call is TRBV6-5, the J call TRBJ2-5, with D perhaps TRBD2 (5 bases). CDR1 MNHEY and CDR2 SVGAGI come from the germline V gene. V lost 6 bases to trimming and J lost 5 bases, with 10 bases between them. CDR3 length: 12 amino acids. CDR3 sequence: CASRTSSETQYF. CDR3 DNA: TGTGCCAGCAGAACTAGTTCTGAGACCCAGTACTTC.